This T cell receptor beta chain emerged from a study of T-cell memory formation after mild COVID-19. In the study overall: Across donors, TCR clusters were largely donor specific.

In the case of this clonotype: Its antigen is not known.

Study outcomes and limitations: Certain responding clones were present in pre-infection memory, suggesting participation of cross-reactive memory.

Germline V gene lookup returns CDR1 SGHRS and CDR2 YFSETQ. V was trimmed by 3 bases and J by 0 bases, leaving 10 bases between them. The CDR3 loop spans 14 amino acids. Constant-segment primers and 5'RACE yielded cDNA libraries for TCR alpha and TCR beta, each carrying sample barcodes and UMIs. TCRdb re-derived calls from the 5' RACE reads in MiXCR, one entry per CDR3 protein. The sample consists of 190,000 or so distinct CDR3 sequences, about a fifth of them appearing once. This TCR was sampled from an adult woman who had mild COVID-19 (a few samples of this study predate the infection). Cell type and time point are not known. The V and J genes are TRBV5-1 and TRBJ2-7; D is uncertain. The specimen sequenced was PBMCs or a T cell subset sorted from them (not recorded which). Written as DNA, the CDR3 is TGCGCCAGCAGCTCTTTACTGGACTCCTACGAGCAGTACTTC. Its translation: CASSSLLDSYEQYF.